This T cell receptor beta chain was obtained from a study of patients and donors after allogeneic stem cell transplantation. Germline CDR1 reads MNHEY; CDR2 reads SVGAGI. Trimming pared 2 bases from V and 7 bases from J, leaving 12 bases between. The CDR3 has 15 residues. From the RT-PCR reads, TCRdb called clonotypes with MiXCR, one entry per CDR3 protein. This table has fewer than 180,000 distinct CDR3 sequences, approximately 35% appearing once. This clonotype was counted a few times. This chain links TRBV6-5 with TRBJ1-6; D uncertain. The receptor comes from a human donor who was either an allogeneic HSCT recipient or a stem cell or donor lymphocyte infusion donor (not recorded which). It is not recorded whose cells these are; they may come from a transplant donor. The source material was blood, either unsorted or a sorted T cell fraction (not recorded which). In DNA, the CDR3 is TGTGCCAGCAGTTACCTTACGGCCTTCAATTCACCCCTCCACTTT. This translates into CASSYLTAFNSPLHF.